A selection of T cell receptor beta chains follows, all from one sample in a study of T cells in tuberculosis. Repertoires were generated with immunoSEQ multiplex PCR, while TCRdb's copy carries only in-frame clones and drops some. The sample has about 43,000 clones; around 94% are singletons. The sequencing sample was made of PBMCs. The receptor source for this set is a donor aged 10 to 29 with latent tuberculosis or without tuberculosis infection. Some clones in this sample may be carry-over from other donors' samples. CDR3s include the opening cysteine and the closing phenylalanine or tryptophan. The D gene is left open where the match is weak. Size values are once, few and many counts, or a class for expanded clones, and some rows have none.

TRBJ2-1	TRBV29-1	once	TRBD2	CSVDPGTSPTTGVEQFF	TGCAGCGTTGATCCCGGGACTAGCCCTACCACCGGGGTTGAGCAGTTCTTC
TRBJ2-7	TRBV15	.	.	CATSRDLGEDYEQYF	TGTGCCACCAGCAGAGATTTAGGCGAGGACTACGAGCAGTACTTC
TRBJ1-4	TRBV7-3	.	.	CASAGSTNEKLFF	TGTGCCAGTGCAGGGTCAACTAATGAAAAACTGTTTTTT
TRBJ1-3	TRBV28	.	.	CASSLWQGGRVNTIYF	TGTGCCAGCAGTTTATGGCAAGGGGGACGGGTAAACACCATATATTTT
TRBJ2-2	TRBV7-3	once	.	CASSPKGAVNTGELFF	TGTGCCAGCAGCCCAAAAGGGGCAGTGAACACCGGGGAGCTGTTTTTT
TRBJ1-3	TRBV7-2	.	.	CASSLVQGINSGNTIYF	TGTGCCAGCAGCTTAGTCCAGGGAATAAACTCTGGAAACACCATATATTTT
TRBJ2-4	TRBV7-9	.	TRBD2	CASSSRTSGRGEENIQYF	TGTGCCAGCAGCTCGCGGACTAGCGGGAGAGGGGAGGAAAACATTCAGTACTTC
TRBJ1-1	TRBV7-2	.	.	CASSLSDIAPRNTEAFF	TGTGCCAGCAGCTTATCCGATATAGCTCCAAGGAACACTGAAGCTTTCTTT
TRBJ2-5	TRBV6-5	.	.	CASSYTAGRFGETQYF	TGTGCCAGCAGTTACACTGCCGGTCGGTTTGGAGAGACCCAGTACTTC
TRBJ2-3	TRBV6-1	.	.	CASSLVTDTQYF	TGTGCCAGCAGCCTCGTCACAGATACGCAGTATTTT
TRBJ2-1	TRBV30	once	TRBD2	CAWSALRLAGGRNEQFF	TGTGCCTGGAGTGCACTCCGACTAGCGGGAGGGCGCAATGAGCAGTTCTTC
TRBJ2-1	TRBV27	once	.	CASSLSRGSYEQFF	TGTGCCAGCAGTTTAAGTCGAGGCAGCTATGAGCAGTTCTTC
TRBJ1-1	TRBV5-1	once	TRBD1	CASSLEGGNTEAFF	TGCGCCAGCAGCTTGGAAGGGGGCAACACTGAAGCTTTCTTT
TRBJ1-2	TRBV20-1	.	.	CSAPFNYGYTF	TGCAGTGCTCCATTTAACTATGGCTACACCTTC
TRBJ2-7	TRBV28	.	.	CASTDRSGEQYF	TGTGCCAGCACCGACAGATCGGGCGAGCAGTACTTC
TRBJ1-5	TRBV6-5	.	TRBD1	CASSSPDRVSQPQHF	TGTGCCAGCAGCTCCCCGGACAGGGTTAGTCAGCCCCAGCATTTT
TRBJ1-4	TRBV7-9	.	.	CASSLQGEKLFF	TGTGCCAGCAGCCTACAGGGTGAAAAACTGTTTTTT
TRBJ2-1	TRBV4-1	.	.	CASRRCVSCNEQFF	TGCGCCAGCAGACGTTGTGTGAGTTGCAATGAGCAGTTCTTC
TRBJ2-7	TRBV30	.	TRBD2	CAWSPSGTVEQYF	TGTGCCTGGAGCCCTAGCGGGACGGTCGAGCAGTACTTC
TRBJ2-7	TRBV7-9	.	.	CASSLVLSGKIYEQYF	TGTGCCAGCAGCTTAGTTCTTTCAGGGAAGATCTACGAGCAGTACTTC
TRBJ2-2	TRBV5-6	.	TRBD2	CASSLGSGSTGELFF	TGTGCCAGCAGCTTAGGGAGCGGGAGCACCGGGGAGCTGTTTTTT
TRBJ2-7	TRBV27	.	.	CASSFDKGGHEQYF	TGTGCCAGCAGTTTTGACAAGGGCGGGCACGAGCAGTACTTC
TRBJ2-1	TRBV5-1	.	.	CATTLGAYSNEQFF	TGCGCCACCACGCTAGGGGCGTATTCGAATGAGCAGTTCTTC
TRBJ2-1	TRBV7-2	.	.	CASSLGVTSSYNEQFF	TGTGCCAGCAGCTTAGGCGTCACTAGCTCCTACAATGAGCAGTTCTTC
TRBJ2-3	TRBV6-5	few	.	CASSYVDSNTDTQYF	TGTGCCAGCAGTTACGTCGACTCAAACACAGATACGCAGTATTTT
TRBJ2-1	TRBV10-2	.	TRBD1	CASTQTGGNEQFF	TGCGCCAGCACCCAGACAGGGGGCAATGAGCAGTTCTTC
TRBJ2-1	TRBV28	once	TRBD1	CASRSIGPGQGVNEQFF	TGTGCCAGCAGGTCCATCGGGCCGGGACAGGGTGTCAATGAGCAGTTCTTC
TRBJ2-1	TRBV30	.	.	CAWRQTGQHNEQFF	TGTGCCTGGAGACAGACCGGACAGCACAATGAGCAGTTCTTC
TRBJ1-2	TRBV28	.	.	CASSLGTYGYTF	TGTGCCAGCAGTTTGGGGACATATGGCTACACCTTC
TRBJ1-5	TRBV2	few	.	CASSDPIRPQHF	TGTGCCAGCAGTGACCCCATCAGGCCCCAGCATTTT
TRBJ1-2	TRBV10-2	once	.	CASSGGVGYGYTF	TGCGCCAGCAGTGGGGGCGTCGGCTATGGCTACACCTTC
TRBJ1-5	TRBV7-3	.	TRBD1	CASSLQTGGGFKTLNQPQHF	TGTGCCAGCAGCTTACAAACAGGGGGCGGTTTTAAGACGTTAAATCAGCCCCAGCATTTT
TRBJ2-1	TRBV28	once	.	CASLGGNYNEQFF	TGTGCCAGCCTCGGCGGAAACTACAATGAGCAGTTCTTC
TRBJ2-1	TRBV5-4	.	TRBD2	CASSLGAGALYNEQFF	TGTGCCAGCAGCTTGGGGGCGGGAGCCCTATACAATGAGCAGTTCTTC
TRBJ1-1	TRBV30	.	.	CAWSSLTPNTEAFF	TGTGCCTGGAGTAGTCTGACACCGAACACTGAAGCTTTCTTT
TRBJ1-2	TRBV29-1	.	.	CSVGQGRDYGYTF	TGCAGCGTTGGGCAGGGTAGGGACTATGGCTACACCTTC
TRBJ2-5	TRBV21-1	.	.	CASSKGDREETQYF	TGTGCCAGCAGCAAAGGGGACAGGGAAGAGACCCAGTACTTC
TRBJ2-7	TRBV2	.	.	CASSEDGGSSYEQYF	TGTGCCAGCAGTGAAGATGGAGGCAGCTCCTACGAGCAGTACTTC
TRBJ2-3	TRBV2	.	TRBD1	CASTGQGFTDTQYF	TGTGCCAGTACGGGACAGGGATTCACAGATACGCAGTATTTT
TRBJ2-2	TRBV5-1	.	TRBD2	CASSGLATPTGELFF	TGCGCCAGCAGTGGACTAGCGACTCCAACCGGGGAGCTGTTTTTT
TRBJ2-5	TRBV19	.	TRBD1	CASVGTGEETQYF	TGTGCCAGTGTGGGGACAGGGGAAGAGACCCAGTACTTC
TRBJ2-7	TRBV19	.	TRBD1	CASSVTGNSYEQYF	TGTGCCAGTAGTGTGACAGGGAACTCCTACGAGCAGTACTTC
TRBJ2-1	TRBV5-5	.	.	CASSVASNSYNEQFF	TGTGCCAGCAGCGTGGCCTCTAACTCCTACAATGAGCAGTTCTTC
TRBJ2-7	TRBV25-1	.	.	CASSAREYEQYF	TGTGCCAGCAGTGCCCGGGAGTACGAGCAGTACTTC
TRBJ2-1	TRBV19	.	TRBD1	CASITPGTGGFGYEQFF	TGTGCCAGTATTACTCCCGGGACAGGGGGCTTCGGCTATGAGCAGTTCTTC